This is a list of T cell receptor beta chains from one sample in a study of shared clonotypes between healthy human individuals. This table comes from immunoSEQ multiplex PCR, and its TCRdb copy is limited to in-frame clones, with some not included. The sample contains under 650,000 clones, 90% to 96% of which appear only once. Sequencing used naive CD4+ T cells sorted from blood. These receptors were collected from a woman aged 30 to 39 in good health. The CDR3 runs from the conserved cysteine through the conserved F or W. D genes are given only for firm matches. Rows may omit the clone size; those that give it use once, few, many or a size class.

j_call	v_call	clone_size	d_call	cdr3_nt	cdr3_aa
TRBJ2-7	TRBV11-2	-	-	TGTGCCAGCAGCTTAGGGAGGGGTTCCTACGAGCAGTACTTC	CASSLGRGSYEQYF
TRBJ2-5	TRBV6-5	-	-	TGTGCCAGCAGCCCACGCGGGGTCCGGGAGACCCAGTACTTC	CASSPRGVRETQYF
TRBJ1-1	TRBV5-1	-	-	TGCGCCAGCAGCTTGGTTGAGGGTGGCCTGAACACTGAAGCTTTCTTT	CASSLVEGGLNTEAFF
TRBJ2-1	TRBV18	-	-	TGTGCCAGCTCACCACGATCGGGTGACAATGAGCAGTTCTTC	CASSPRSGDNEQFF
TRBJ1-2	TRBV27	once	-	TGTGCCAGCAGTGCCACAGGGATGGCTGGCTACACCTTC	CASSATGMAGYTF
TRBJ2-6	TRBV4-1	-	-	TGCGCCAGCAGCCAGAAGGGCAAGGGGACGATCTCTGGGGCCAACGTCCTGACTTTC	CASSQKGKGTISGANVLTF
TRBJ2-2	TRBV7-8	-	TRBD2	TGTGCCAGCAGCTTAGCGCGGGAGAGGACCGGGGAGCTGTTTTTT	CASSLARERTGELFF
TRBJ1-2	TRBV28	-	TRBD1	TGTGCCAGCAGTTGGGGGGAGGGGGCAGGGTATGGCTACACCTTC	CASSWGEGAGYGYTF
TRBJ2-5	TRBV19	-	TRBD2	TGTGCCAGTAGTATAGGTCTAGCGGGCGAGACCCAGTACTTC	CASSIGLAGETQYF
TRBJ2-3	TRBV7-2	once	TRBD2	TGTGCCAGCAGCTTAGAGGCTAGCGGGATCGTAGCACAGTATTTT	CASSLEASGIVAQYF
TRBJ2-3	TRBV18	-	-	TGTGCCAGCTCACCATTGGGGGAAACAGATACGCAGTATTTT	CASSPLGETDTQYF
TRBJ2-1	TRBV5-4	-	TRBD2	TGTGCCAGCAGACGAGCGGGAGGGCCGGGGGATGAGCAGTTCTTC	CASRRAGGPGDEQFF
TRBJ1-5	TRBV6-1	-	-	TGTGCCAGCAGTGAATCTGGGGTTGGCAATCAGCCCCAGCATTTT	CASSESGVGNQPQHF
TRBJ2-3	TRBV28	-	TRBD1	TGTGCCAGCAGTGGGGGACAGTTAACAGATACGCAGTATTTT	CASSGGQLTDTQYF
TRBJ1-1	TRBV7-2	-	TRBD1	TGTGCCAGCAGCCCCAGGACAGGGCGTTGGATGAACACTGAAGCTTTCTTT	CASSPRTGRWMNTEAFF
TRBJ2-7	TRBV30	-	-	TGTGCCTGGAGCAAGGACAGCTCCTACGAGCAGTACTTC	CAWSKDSSYEQYF
TRBJ1-5	TRBV28	-	-	TGTGCCAGCAGGAGGGGTCAGGGAATTCAGCCCCAGCATTTT	CASRRGQGIQPQHF
TRBJ1-4	TRBV6-5	-	-	TGTGCCAGCAGCCCTGGGGGCAGCGGTGAAAAACTGTTTTTT	CASSPGGSGEKLFF
TRBJ2-3	TRBV9	-	-	TGTGCCAGCAGCGTGGGAGTGGCAGATACGCAGTATTTT	CASSVGVADTQYF
TRBJ2-7	TRBV28	-	TRBD2	TGTGCCAGCAGTCGGACTAGCGGTCGCTCCTACGAGCAGTACTTC	CASSRTSGRSYEQYF
TRBJ2-1	TRBV4-1	-	-	TGCGCCAGCAGCCAAGATGTTGCGGGATCTTTTCGGTATGAGCAGTTCTTC	CASSQDVAGSFRYEQFF
TRBJ1-5	TRBV7-2	-	TRBD1	TGTGCCAGCAGCTTACGACAGGGTGATCAGCCCCAGCATTTT	CASSLRQGDQPQHF
TRBJ2-7	TRBV28	-	-	TGTGCCAGCAGAACAAGCTCGGGCAGATCCTACGAGCAGTACTTC	CASRTSSGRSYEQYF
TRBJ1-2	TRBV19	-	-	TGTGCCAGTAGTATATTCCCGAAAGCTAACTATGGCTACACCTTC	CASSIFPKANYGYTF
TRBJ1-2	TRBV18	-	TRBD1	TGTGCCAGCTCACCGAGGGACAGGTTGGGTCCTGGCTACACCTTC	CASSPRDRLGPGYTF
TRBJ2-1	TRBV7-8	-	-	TGTGCCAGCAGCACGTTCCAACGGGGTAGCTCCTACAATGAGCAGTTCTTC	CASSTFQRGSSYNEQFF
TRBJ2-3	TRBV10-1	-	-	TGCGCCAGCAGTGAGTGGGGGATAGGCACAGATACGCAGTATTTT	CASSEWGIGTDTQYF
TRBJ2-2	TRBV29-1	-	TRBD2	TGCAGCGTTGAAGGGCTAGCGGGATCCACCGGGGAGCTGTTTTTT	CSVEGLAGSTGELFF
TRBJ1-6	TRBV4-1	once	-	TGCGCCAGCAGCCAAACGGGGTATAATTCACCCCTCCACTTT	CASSQTGYNSPLHF
TRBJ2-7	TRBV6-1	-	TRBD1	TGTGCCAGCAGTGAACCGGGACAGGGGGCCTACGAGCAGTACTTC	CASSEPGQGAYEQYF
TRBJ1-5	TRBV6-1	few	-	TGTGCCAGCAGCGACAGGCGGGTTCAGCCCCAGCATTTT	CASSDRRVQPQHF
TRBJ2-6	TRBV18	-	-	TGTGCCAGCTCACTCGAGATCTCTGGGGCCAACGTCCTGACTTTC	CASSLEISGANVLTF
TRBJ2-2	TRBV5-1	-	-	TGCGCCAGCAGCTTGGTTGGGGGAGAAACCGGGGAGCTGTTTTTT	CASSLVGGETGELFF
TRBJ1-2	TRBV27	-	-	TGTGCCAGCAGTTTATCGACCCCCTCGGACGGTGATGGCTACACCTTC	CASSLSTPSDGDGYTF
TRBJ2-6	TRBV7-6	-	-	TGTGCCAGCAGCTGGCGGGGCAGGGGGTCCTCTGGGGCCAACGTCCTGACTTTC	CASSWRGRGSSGANVLTF
TRBJ2-1	TRBV7-9	-	-	TGTGCCAGCAGCTTAGGTTGGTTGGGGAACTACAATGAGCAGTTCTTC	CASSLGWLGNYNEQFF
TRBJ2-5	TRBV5-1	-	TRBD2	TGCGCCAGCAGCCTTCAGACTAGCGGCACTCCCGAGACCCAGTACTTC	CASSLQTSGTPETQYF
TRBJ2-1	TRBV7-3	-	TRBD2	TGTGCCAGCAGCGTTGGACTAGCGGGAGGGCTAAAGGAGCAGTTCTTC	CASSVGLAGGLKEQFF
TRBJ1-2	TRBV5-4	-	-	TGTGCCAGCAGCTTGGGTTGGAGCCAATATGGCTACACCTTC	CASSLGWSQYGYTF
TRBJ1-4	TRBV5-6	-	TRBD1	TGTGCCAGCAGCTTTGGGACAGGGAAGGGTAATGAAAAACTGTTTTTT	CASSFGTGKGNEKLFF
TRBJ2-7	TRBV19	-	-	TGTGCCACTCACCTTATCGGCGGAGGGAACTCCTACGAGCAGTACTTC	CATHLIGGGNSYEQYF
TRBJ2-3	TRBV13	-	TRBD2	TGTGCCAGCAGCTTAGCGGGGAGCGGGAGTCCGGATACGCAGTATTTT	CASSLAGSGSPDTQYF
TRBJ1-1	TRBV10-1	-	-	TGCGCCAGCAGTGCGATAGGGGCTTCGGACACTGAAGCTTTCTTT	CASSAIGASDTEAFF
TRBJ1-2	TRBV6-1	-	TRBD1	TGTGCCAGCCGGGGTCCAGGGGGCCTATACTATGGCTACACCTTC	CASRGPGGLYYGYTF
TRBJ2-7	TRBV19	-	-	TGTGCCAGTAGTATAGATGGGGGCCCCTACGAGCAGTACTTC	CASSIDGGPYEQYF
TRBJ2-7	TRBV7-9	once	-	TGTGCCAGCAGCATTAACCTCTACGAGCAGTACTTC	CASSINLYEQYF
TRBJ2-1	TRBV29-1	-	-	TGCAGCGTTTTGGGGCCAGGGCGAAATGAGCAGTTCTTC	CSVLGPGRNEQFF
TRBJ2-7	TRBV4-1	-	-	TGCGCCAGCAGCCAACCCCCCGGGCCGTCCTACGAGCAGTACTTC	CASSQPPGPSYEQYF
TRBJ2-7	TRBV18	-	-	TGTGCCAGCTCAGCACAGGGAATCGACGAGCAGTACTTC	CASSAQGIDEQYF
TRBJ1-2	TRBV6-4	-	-	TGTGCCAGCAGCAGCTATCCTTCCTATGGCTACACCTTC	CASSSYPSYGYTF
TRBJ2-7	TRBV27	-	TRBD1	TGTGCCAGCAGTCGGACAGGGAGTAACTACGAGCAGTACTTC	CASSRTGSNYEQYF
TRBJ2-5	TRBV7-9	-	-	TGTGCCAGCAGGTCGGGGATCTACTCGGAGACCCAGTACTTC	CASRSGIYSETQYF
TRBJ1-5	TRBV6-1	once	TRBD1	TGTGCCAGCAGTCTAGTAGACAGGGGCAATCAGCCCCAGCATTTT	CASSLVDRGNQPQHF
TRBJ2-7	TRBV7-3	-	TRBD2	TGTGCCAGCAGCTTAAACGTGGATAGCGGGAACGAGCAGTACTTC	CASSLNVDSGNEQYF
TRBJ2-2	TRBV5-1	-	-	TGCGCCAGCAGCTCGGCCGTCGACAGTAAAAACACCGGGGAGCTGTTTTTT	CASSSAVDSKNTGELFF